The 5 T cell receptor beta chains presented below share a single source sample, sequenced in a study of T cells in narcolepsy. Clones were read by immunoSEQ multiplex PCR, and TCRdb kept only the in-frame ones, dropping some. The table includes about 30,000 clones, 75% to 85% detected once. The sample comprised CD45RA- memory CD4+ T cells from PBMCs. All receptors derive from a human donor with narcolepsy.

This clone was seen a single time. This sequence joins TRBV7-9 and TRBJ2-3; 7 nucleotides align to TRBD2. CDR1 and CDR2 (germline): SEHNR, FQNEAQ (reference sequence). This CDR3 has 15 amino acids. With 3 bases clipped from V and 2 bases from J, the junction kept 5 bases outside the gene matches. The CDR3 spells CASSFGAGITDTQYF. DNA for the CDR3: TGTGCCAGCAGCTTTGGAGCGGGGATCACAGATACGCAGTATTTT.

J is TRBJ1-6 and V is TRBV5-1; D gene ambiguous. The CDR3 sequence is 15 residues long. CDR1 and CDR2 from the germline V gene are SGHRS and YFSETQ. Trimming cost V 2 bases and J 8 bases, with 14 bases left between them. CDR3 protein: CASSFLGSLDSPLHF. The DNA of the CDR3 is TGCGCCAGCAGCTTCCTGGGGAGTTTGGATTCACCCCTCCACTTT.

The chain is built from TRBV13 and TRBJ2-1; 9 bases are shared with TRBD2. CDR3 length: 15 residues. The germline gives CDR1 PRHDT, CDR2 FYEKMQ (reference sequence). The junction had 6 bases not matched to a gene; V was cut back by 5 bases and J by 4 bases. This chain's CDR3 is CASSLSGSRYNEQFF. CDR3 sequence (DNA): TGTGCCAGCAGCCTTAGCGGGAGTCGGTACAATGAGCAGTTCTTC.

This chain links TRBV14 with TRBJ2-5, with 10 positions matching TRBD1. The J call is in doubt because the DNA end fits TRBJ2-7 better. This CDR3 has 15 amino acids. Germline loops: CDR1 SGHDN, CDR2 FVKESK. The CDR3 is CASSQERTGGYEQYF. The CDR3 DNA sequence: TGTGCCAGCAGCCAAGAGCGGACAGGGGGCTACGAGCAGTACTTC.

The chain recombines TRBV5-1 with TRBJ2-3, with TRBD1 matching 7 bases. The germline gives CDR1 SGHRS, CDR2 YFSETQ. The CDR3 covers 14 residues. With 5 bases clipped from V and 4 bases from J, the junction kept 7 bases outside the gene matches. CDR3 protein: CASRITGASDTQYF. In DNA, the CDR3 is TGCGCCAGCAGGATAACAGGGGCCTCAGATACGCAGTATTTT.